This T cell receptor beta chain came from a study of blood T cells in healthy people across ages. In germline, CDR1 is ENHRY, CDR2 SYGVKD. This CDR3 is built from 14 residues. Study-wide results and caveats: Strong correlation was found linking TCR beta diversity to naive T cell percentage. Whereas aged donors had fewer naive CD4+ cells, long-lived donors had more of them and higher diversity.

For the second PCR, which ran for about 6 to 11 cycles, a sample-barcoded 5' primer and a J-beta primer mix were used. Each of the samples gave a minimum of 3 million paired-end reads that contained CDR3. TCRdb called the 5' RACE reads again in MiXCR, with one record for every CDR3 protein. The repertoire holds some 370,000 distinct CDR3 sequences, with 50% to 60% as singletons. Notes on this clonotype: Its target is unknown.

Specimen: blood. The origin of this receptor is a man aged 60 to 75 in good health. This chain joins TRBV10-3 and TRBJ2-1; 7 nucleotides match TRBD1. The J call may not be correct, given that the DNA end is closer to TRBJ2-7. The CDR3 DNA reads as TGTGCCATCAAATGGACAGGAACCTCCTACGAGCAGTACTTC. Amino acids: CAIKWTGTSYEQYF.